This TCR beta chain comes out of a study of shared clonotypes between healthy human individuals. The naive CD8 subset, CD45RO-negative cells positively selected for CCR7, excluded terminally differentiated effector memory CD45RA+ cells. The length of the CDR3 is 14 residues. CDR1 and CDR2 from the germline V gene are SEHNR and FQNEAQ (reference sequence). The V and J ends lost 5 bases and 0 bases respectively, with 8 bases between them. TCRdb keeps only in-frame clones here, not all; method: immunoSEQ multiplex PCR. The sample shows millions of clones, around 96% of them seen only once. This TCR came from a man aged 18 to 29 in good health. Source material: naive CD8+ T cells sorted from blood. This chain uses TRBV7-9 with TRBJ1-3; D gene ambiguous. CDR3 in DNA: TGTGCCAGCAGCAATTCCACCTCTGGAAACACCATATATTTT. Translation: CASSNSTSGNTIYF.